The 20 T cell receptor beta chains below come from one sample, sequenced in a study of breast tumors, draining lymph nodes, adjacent tissues. Using its own MiXCR run on the multiplex PCR reads, TCRdb lists one record per CDR3 protein. This table holds some 120,000 distinct CDR3 sequences, 15% to 20% found once. Samples came from axillary lymph nodes draining the breast cancer. The sample taken for sequencing was axillary lymph node tissue. The receptors originated from a female donor with breast cancer. Some clones in this sample may be carry-over from other donors' samples.

This clonotype came up many times. This sequence joins TRBV7-3 and TRBJ2-2; D remains ambiguous. V was trimmed by 0 bases and J by 7 bases, leaving 6 bases between them. CDR1 and CDR2 (germline): SGHTA, FQGTGA. The CDR3 spans 13 residues. Written as DNA, the CDR3 is TGTGCCAGCAGCTTAACGGGCAGCGGGGAGCTGTTTTTT. Its translation is CASSLTGSGELFF.

The table lists this clonotype with many counts. CDR3 nucleotide sequence: TGCAGTGCCCCACGAGTACAGGGCACTTATGAAAAACTGTTTTTT. As protein: CSAPRVQGTYEKLFF. This chain uses TRBV20-1 with TRBJ1-4, with TRBD1 as a possible D gene (6 bases). The CDR3 runs 15 residues. V lost 6 bases to trimming and J lost 6 bases, with 20 bases between them. Germline-derived CDR1 and CDR2 are DFQATT and SNEGSKA (reference sequence).

Many counts were recorded for this clonotype. The gene calls are TRBV6-1 and TRBJ1-2; D possibly corresponds to TRBD1 (5 bases). Germline CDR1 MNHNS, CDR2 SASEGT. V was pared by 6 bases and J by 0 bases, with 20 bases between. CDR3 size: 17 residues. The CDR3, as DNA: TGTGCCAGCAGAGGAAGGTGGGACGGAGGAGCTAACTATGGCTACACCTTC. This sequence encodes CASRGRWDGGANYGYTF.

For this clonotype: A much larger clone lies a single base off, so this may be a read error. The chain recombines TRBV5-4 with TRBJ1-2; 8 bases align to TRBD1. CDR3 length: 16 residues. Germline V CDR1 and CDR2: SGHNT, YYREEE (reference sequence). The CDR3 DNA follows: TGTGCCGGCAGATATGGACAGGGTGGGCTACTAGATGGCTACACCTTC. This encodes CAGRYGQGGLLDGYTF.

About this clonotype itself: This clone may be a read error of a much larger clone one base away. Given the absence of the conserved phenylalanine or tryptophan at the CDR3 end, a read error is likely. The chain employs TRBV5-1 and TRBJ2-1, with D tentatively TRBD1 (5 bases). Trimming pared 4 bases from V and 0 bases from J, leaving 8 bases between. CDR3 length equals 14 residues. Germline CDR1 reads SGHRS; CDR2 reads YFSETQ. The DNA for the CDR3 is TGCGCCAGCAGCCGACAGAGCTCCTACAATGAGCAGTTCCTC. This gives the protein CASSRQSSYNEQFL.

This clonotype appeared many times. The CDR3 nucleotides are TGCAGCGTTAGACTAGCGGGAGTTTCTGGGGCCAACGTCCTGACTTTC. Translated: CSVRLAGVSGANVLTF. The chain links TRBV29-1 to TRBJ2-6; TRBD2 matches 12 bases. Germline assignment: CDR1 SQVTM and CDR2 ANQGSEA. V shed 5 bases, J shed 1 base, and the junction held 3 bases outside the gene matches. CDR3 length: 16 residues.

Notes on this clonotype: A read error may produce the germline difference seen at one junction end. This chain links TRBV6-2 or TRBV6-3 with TRBJ1-2; D unresolved. Germline V gene lookup returns CDR1 MNHEY and CDR2 SVGEGT. The CDR3 has 11 amino acids. The CDR3 coding sequence is TGTACCAGCAGTTACGGGAATGGCTACACCTTC. This gives the protein CTSSYGNGYTF.

This clonotype has ten or more counts. This sequence joins TRBV7-2 and TRBJ2-4; D is unclear. The CDR3 consists of 12 residues. Germline values: CDR1 SGHTA, CDR2 FQGNSA. Trimming removed 1 base from V and 6 bases from J, with 4 bases in between. CDR3 sequence: CASSLVPNIQYF. The DNA of the CDR3 is TGTGCCAGCAGCTTAGTTCCAAACATTCAGTACTTC.

This clonotype was picked up many times. The chain combines TRBV4-2 with TRBJ2-1; 14 bases map to TRBD2. Trimming removed 4 bases from V and 8 bases from J; junction bases left unmatched: 4. This CDR3 spans 15 amino acids. The germline gives CDR1 LGHNA, CDR2 YNFKEQ. The DNA of the CDR3 is TGTGCCAGCAGCCCCGGGACTAGCGGGAGTGATGAGCAGTTCTTC. It specifies CASSPGTSGSDEQFF.

On this clonotype: Given a much more abundant clone one base away, this may be a read error. The conserved closing phenylalanine or tryptophan is absent in this CDR3, likely reflecting a read error. The gene calls are TRBV7-2 and TRBJ2-1; D is uncertain. V shed 3 bases and J shed 10 bases, with 7 bases lying between them. The CDR3 loop spans 11 amino acids. Germline assignment: CDR1 SGHTA and CDR2 FQGNSA. The CDR3 is CASSFEEEQFL. As DNA, the CDR3 is TGTGCCAGCAGCTTTGAGGAGGAGCAGTTCCTC.

This clonotype was seen repeatedly, ten times or more. The chain combines TRBV20-1 with TRBJ2-3; TRBD1 aligns across 7 bases. This CDR3 spans 14 amino acids. The germline CDR1 and CDR2 sequences are DFQATT and SNEGSKA (reference sequence). J lost 2 bases, V lost 0 bases, and 2 bases had no gene match. The CDR3 DNA follows: TGCAGTGCTAGAGACAGGGGGTTCACAGATACGCAGTATTTT. It yields the protein CSARDRGFTDTQYF.

This clonotype was picked up many times. The gene calls are TRBV10-3 and TRBJ2-3; TRBD2 matches at 8 bases. CDR1 ENHRY and CDR2 SYGVKD come from the germline V gene. Trimming took 10 bases from V and 3 from J; bases not matched to a gene: 12. The CDR3 consists of 15 residues. The DNA of the CDR3 is TGTGCCACCAGCGGGAGTTTGAGCGGAACAGATACGCAGTATTTT. Its protein is CATSGSLSGTDTQYF.

The sample holds many counts of this clonotype. V is TRBV6-5 and J is TRBJ2-1; D is perhaps TRBD1 (6 bases). Germline V lookup: CDR1 MNHEY, CDR2 SVGAGI. Trimming removed 3 bases at V and 7 bases at J, with 7 bases between. This CDR3 contains 12 residues. The CDR3 sequence: CASSYQGNEQFF. CDR3 nucleotides: TGTGCCAGCAGTTATCAGGGGAATGAGCAGTTCTTC.

This clonotype occurred many times. The V call is TRBV19, the J call TRBJ2-7; 7 nucleotides line up with TRBD1. CDR3 length equals 13 residues. Unmatched junction bases numbered 6, after V lost 7 bases and J lost 3 bases. Germline V gene data show CDR1 as LNHDA and CDR2 as SQIVND (reference sequence). The CDR3 region is CASIFGTDYEQYF. The CDR3 region has the DNA TGTGCCAGTATTTTCGGGACAGACTACGAGCAGTACTTC.

This clonotype was picked up many times. V gene TRBV20-1 combines with J gene TRBJ2-1; TRBD1 aligns across 10 bases. This CDR3 is 16 amino acids long. With 3 bases clipped from V and 0 bases from J, the junction kept 5 bases outside the gene matches. The germline gives CDR1 DFQATT, CDR2 SNEGSKA (reference sequence). CDR3 sequence (DNA): TGCAGTGCTAGTTCCGGGACAGGGGACTCCTACAATGAGCAGTTCTTC. Protein sequence: CSASSGTGDSYNEQFF.

About this clonotype: A junction boundary mismatches the germline segment, possibly from a read error. This chain connects TRBV2 to TRBJ1-2; 9 bases match TRBD1. CDR1 is SNHLY and CDR2 is FYNNEI in the germline V gene. The CDR3 sequence is 16 residues long. The CDR3 region is CASSGGQGRGRKGYAF. The DNA for the CDR3 is TGTGCCAGCAGTGGAGGACAGGGGAGGGGTCGGAAAGGCTACGCCTTC.

The chain joins TRBV19 to TRBJ2-3; D unclear. The CDR3 runs to 16 residues. Trimming stripped 3 bases from V and 4 bases from J, with 17 bases between. Germline lookup yields CDR1 LNHDA and CDR2 SQIVND (reference sequence). The DNA of the CDR3 is TGTGCCAGTAGTATCGTACGGTTTTTTTTCCCAGATACGCAGTATTTT. Amino acids: CASSIVRFFFPDTQYF.

This clonotype was picked up many times. CDR3 DNA sequence: TGTGCCAGTGGACAGGTCGGTGAAGAGCTGTTTTTT. This sequence encodes CASGQVGEELFF. The rearrangement joins TRBV19 to TRBJ2-2, with TRBD1 matching over 7 bases. CDR3 size: 12 residues. Germline V gene sequence: CDR1 LNHDA, CDR2 SQIVND (reference sequence). Trimming took 8 bases from V and 11 from J; bases not matched to a gene: 8.

The chain couples TRBV20-1 to TRBJ1-1; possible D gene TRBD1, 5 bases. The CDR3 sequence is 15 residues long. Germline V gene data show CDR1 as DFQATT and CDR2 as SNEGSKA (reference sequence). Trimming shortened V by 2 bases and J by 1 base, and 14 bases separated the two germline ends. The CDR3 sequence: CSARLLGAWNTEAFF. The DNA for the CDR3 is TGCAGTGCTAGACTGTTAGGGGCTTGGAACACTGAAGCTTTCTTT.

The table lists this clonotype with many counts. The rearrangement uses TRBV5-6 and TRBJ2-7; D gene ambiguous. Germline V lookup: CDR1 SGHDT, CDR2 YYEEEE. V lost 0 bases and J lost 3, with 10 bases in between. The CDR3 has 14 residues. This CDR3 reads CASSLVGSNYEQYF. The CDR3 DNA sequence: TGTGCCAGCAGCTTGGTAGGGTCTAACTACGAGCAGTACTTC. The whole variable domain, remainder taken from reference TRBV5-6 and TRBJ2-7, is DAGVTQSPTHLIKTRGQQVTLRCSPKSGHDTVSWYQQALGQGPQFIFQYYEEEERQRGNFPDRFSGHQFPNYSSELNVNALLLGDSALYLCASSLVGSNYEQYFGPGTRLTVT.